This T cell receptor beta chain appears in the sequencing data of a study of blood T cells in healthy people across ages. Overall study findings and caveats: It was the long-lived donors that had more naive CD4+ cells and higher diversity than aged donors. With donor CMV status unknown, expanded clonotype changes were possibly confounded. Unsorted PBMCs blocked a conclusive comparison of naive and antigen-experienced cells.

The germline V gene encodes CDR1 SNHLY and CDR2 FYNNEI. Germline trimming cut 6 bases from V and 8 bases from J; bases unmatched to any gene: 10. The CDR3 has 14 amino acids. The authors ran a second PCR of about 7 to 12 cycles using a sample-barcoded 5' primer and a J-beta primer mix. A template-switch adaptor containing 12 random nucleotides labeled each cDNA molecule. From the 5' RACE reads, TCRdb called clonotypes with MiXCR, one entry per CDR3 protein. The sample holds roughly 800,000 distinct CDR3 sequences, approximately 53% seen once. Worth noting for this clonotype: Its antigen is as yet unknown.

The J gene is TRBJ1-2, the V gene TRBV2; 9 bases agree with TRBD1. Sequencing was performed on blood. The sequence derives from a man of 80 years or more in good health. As DNA, the CDR3 is TGTGCCAGCAGCCCCCGACAGGGGGTTGGAGGCTACACCTTC. Translating gives CASSPRQGVGGYTF.